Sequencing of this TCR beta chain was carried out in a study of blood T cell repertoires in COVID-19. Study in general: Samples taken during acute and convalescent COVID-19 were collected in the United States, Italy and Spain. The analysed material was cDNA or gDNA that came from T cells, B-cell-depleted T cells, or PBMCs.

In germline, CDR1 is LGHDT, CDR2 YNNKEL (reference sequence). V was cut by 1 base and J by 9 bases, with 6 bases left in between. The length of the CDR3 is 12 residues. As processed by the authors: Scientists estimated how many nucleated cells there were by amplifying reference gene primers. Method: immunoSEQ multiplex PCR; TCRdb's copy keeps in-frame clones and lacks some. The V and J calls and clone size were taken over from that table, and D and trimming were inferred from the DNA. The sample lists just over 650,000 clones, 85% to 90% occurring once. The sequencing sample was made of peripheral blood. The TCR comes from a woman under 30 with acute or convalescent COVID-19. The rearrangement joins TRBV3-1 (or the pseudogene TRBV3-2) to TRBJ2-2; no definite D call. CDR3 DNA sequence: TGTGCCAGCAGCCAAGGGCCTTGGGAGCTGTTTTTT. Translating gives CASSQGPWELFF.